Sequencing of this T cell receptor (beta chain) was carried out in a study of blood T cell repertoires in COVID-19. Study context: The United States, Italy and Spain provided the acute and convalescent COVID-19 samples. T cells, B-cell-depleted T cells, or PBMCs supplied cDNA or gDNA.

This CDR3 comprises 13 residues. V gave up 5 bases and J gave up 11 bases, with 17 bases separating them. Produced via immunoSEQ multiplex PCR; TCRdb's table is partial and in-frame only. This table holds 200,000 to 300,000 clones, more than 75% found once. Enrolled through a virtual design, the participants were between roughly 18 and 100 years of age and came from approximately 25 US areas. Assignments of participants to cohorts depended upon their own reported clinical history. The receptor was derived from a woman aged 40 to 50 with acute COVID-19. The chain has TRBV12-3 or TRBV12-4 and TRBJ2-3, with a tentative D call TRBD2 (6 bases). Sequenced input: PBMCs or T cells enriched from blood (not recorded which). Here the CDR3 reads CASSRLTGSGQYF. The CDR3 DNA follows: TGTGCCAGCAGTCGTTTGACCGGGAGCGGGCAGTATTTT.